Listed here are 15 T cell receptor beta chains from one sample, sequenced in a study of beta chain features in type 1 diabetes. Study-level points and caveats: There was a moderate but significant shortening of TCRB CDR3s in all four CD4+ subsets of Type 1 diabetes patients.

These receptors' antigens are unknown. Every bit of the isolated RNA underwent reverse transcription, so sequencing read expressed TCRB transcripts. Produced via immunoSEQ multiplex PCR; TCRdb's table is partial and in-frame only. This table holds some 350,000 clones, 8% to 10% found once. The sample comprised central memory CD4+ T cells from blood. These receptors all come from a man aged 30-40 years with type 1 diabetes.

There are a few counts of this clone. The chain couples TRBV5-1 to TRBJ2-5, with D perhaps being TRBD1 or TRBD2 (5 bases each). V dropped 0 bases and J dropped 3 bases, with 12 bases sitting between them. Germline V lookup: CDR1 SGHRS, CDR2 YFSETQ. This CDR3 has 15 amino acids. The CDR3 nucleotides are TGCGCCAGCAGCTTGGGGGGGACGGACGAAGAGACCCAGTACTTC. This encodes CASSLGGTDEETQYF.

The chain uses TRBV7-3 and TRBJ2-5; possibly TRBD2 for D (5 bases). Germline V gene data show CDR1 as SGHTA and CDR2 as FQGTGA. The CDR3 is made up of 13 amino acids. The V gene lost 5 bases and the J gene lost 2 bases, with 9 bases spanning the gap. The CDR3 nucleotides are TGTGCCAGCAGCCCGCCGGGACAAGAGACCCAGTACTTC. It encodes CASSPPGQETQYF.

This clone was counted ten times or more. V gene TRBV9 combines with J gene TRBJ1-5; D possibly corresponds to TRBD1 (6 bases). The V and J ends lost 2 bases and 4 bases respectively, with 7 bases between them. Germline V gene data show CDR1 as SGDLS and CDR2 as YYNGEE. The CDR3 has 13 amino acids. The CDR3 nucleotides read TGTGCCAGCAGCGTCGACAGGAATCAGCCCCAGCATTTT. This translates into CASSVDRNQPQHF.

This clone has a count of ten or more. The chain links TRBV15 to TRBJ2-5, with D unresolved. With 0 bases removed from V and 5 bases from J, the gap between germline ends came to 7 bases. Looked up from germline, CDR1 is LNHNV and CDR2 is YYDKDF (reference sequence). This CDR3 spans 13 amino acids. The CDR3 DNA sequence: TGTGCCACCAGCAGAGATTCTTTGGAGACCCAGTACTTC. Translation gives CATSRDSLETQYF.

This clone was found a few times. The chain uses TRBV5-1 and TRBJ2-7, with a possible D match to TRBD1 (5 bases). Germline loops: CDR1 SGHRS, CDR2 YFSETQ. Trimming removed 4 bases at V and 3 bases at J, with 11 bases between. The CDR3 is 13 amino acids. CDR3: CASSNLDSYEQYF. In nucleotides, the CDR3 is TGCGCCAGCAGCAACCTCGACAGCTACGAGCAGTACTTC.

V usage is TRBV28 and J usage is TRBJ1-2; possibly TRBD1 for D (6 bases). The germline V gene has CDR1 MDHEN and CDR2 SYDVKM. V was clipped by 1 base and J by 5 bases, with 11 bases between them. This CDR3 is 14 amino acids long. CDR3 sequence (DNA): TGTGCCAGCAGTTTATCATACAGGGATTATGGCTACACCTTC. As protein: CASSLSYRDYGYTF.

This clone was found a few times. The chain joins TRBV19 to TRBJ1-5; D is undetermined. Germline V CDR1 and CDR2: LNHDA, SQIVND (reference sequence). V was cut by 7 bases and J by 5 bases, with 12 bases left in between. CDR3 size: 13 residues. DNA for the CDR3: TGTGCCAGTATCGCAGAGTCACATCAGCCCCAGCATTTT. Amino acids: CASIAESHQPQHF.

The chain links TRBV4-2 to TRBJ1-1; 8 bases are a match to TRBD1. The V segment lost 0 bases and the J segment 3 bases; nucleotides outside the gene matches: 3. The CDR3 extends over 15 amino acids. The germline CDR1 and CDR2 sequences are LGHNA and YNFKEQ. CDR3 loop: CASSQDQGADTEAFF. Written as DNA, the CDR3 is TGTGCCAGCAGCCAAGACCAGGGGGCCGACACTGAAGCTTTCTTT.

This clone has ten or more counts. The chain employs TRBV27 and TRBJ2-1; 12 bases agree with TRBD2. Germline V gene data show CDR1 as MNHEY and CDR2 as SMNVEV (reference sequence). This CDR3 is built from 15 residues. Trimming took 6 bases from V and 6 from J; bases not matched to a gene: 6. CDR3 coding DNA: TGTGCCAGCAGCGAACTAGCGGGAGGCCTCAATGAGCAGTTCTTC. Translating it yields CASSELAGGLNEQFF.

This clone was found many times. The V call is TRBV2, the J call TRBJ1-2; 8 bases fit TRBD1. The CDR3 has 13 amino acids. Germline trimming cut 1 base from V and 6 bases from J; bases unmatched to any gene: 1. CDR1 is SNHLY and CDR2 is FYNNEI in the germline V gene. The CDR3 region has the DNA TGTGCCAGCAGTGAAGGGACAGGGAATGGCTACACCTTC. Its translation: CASSEGTGNGYTF.

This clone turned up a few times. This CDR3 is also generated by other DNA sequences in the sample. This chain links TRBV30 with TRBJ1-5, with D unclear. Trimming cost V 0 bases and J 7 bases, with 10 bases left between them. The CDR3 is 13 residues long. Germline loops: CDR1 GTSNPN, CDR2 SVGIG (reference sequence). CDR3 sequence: CAWSVDLNQPQHF. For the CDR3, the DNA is TGTGCCTGGAGTGTGGATTTAAACCAGCCCCAGCATTTT.

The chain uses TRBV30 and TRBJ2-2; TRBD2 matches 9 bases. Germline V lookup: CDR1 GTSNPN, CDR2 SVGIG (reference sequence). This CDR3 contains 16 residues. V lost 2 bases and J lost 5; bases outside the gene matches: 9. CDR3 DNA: TGTGCCTGGAGTCCCTTGGGACTAGCTAATACCGGGGAGCTGTTTTTT. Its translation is CAWSPLGLANTGELFF.

In DNA, the CDR3 is TGTGCCAGCAGCCCAGGGCTCGGTGTTGAAAAACTGTTTTTT. Translation gives CASSPGLGVEKLFF. The chain links TRBV7-2 to TRBJ1-4; a weak D match, TRBD1 (5 bases). The CDR3 consists of 14 residues. From germline, CDR1 is SGHTA and CDR2 FQGNSA. V gave up 5 bases and J gave up 7 bases, with 14 bases separating them.

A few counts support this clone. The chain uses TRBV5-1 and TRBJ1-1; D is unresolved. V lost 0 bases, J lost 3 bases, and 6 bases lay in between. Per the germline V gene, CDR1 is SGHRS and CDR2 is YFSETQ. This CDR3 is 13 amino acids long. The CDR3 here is CASSLVFDTEAFF. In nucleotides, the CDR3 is TGCGCCAGCAGCTTGGTATTTGACACTGAAGCTTTCTTT. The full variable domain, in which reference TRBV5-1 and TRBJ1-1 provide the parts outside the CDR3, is KAGVTQTPRYLIKTRGQQVTLSCSPISGHRSVSWYQQTPGQGLQFLFEYFSETQRNKGNFPGRFSGRQFSNSRSEMNVSTLELGDSALYLCASSLVFDTEAFFGQGTRLTVV.

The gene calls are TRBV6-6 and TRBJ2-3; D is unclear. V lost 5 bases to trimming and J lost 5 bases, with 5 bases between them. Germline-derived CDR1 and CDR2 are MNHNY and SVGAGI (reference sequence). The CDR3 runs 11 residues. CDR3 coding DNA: TGTGCCAGCAGTGAACAAGATACGCAGTATTTT. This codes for CASSEQDTQYF.